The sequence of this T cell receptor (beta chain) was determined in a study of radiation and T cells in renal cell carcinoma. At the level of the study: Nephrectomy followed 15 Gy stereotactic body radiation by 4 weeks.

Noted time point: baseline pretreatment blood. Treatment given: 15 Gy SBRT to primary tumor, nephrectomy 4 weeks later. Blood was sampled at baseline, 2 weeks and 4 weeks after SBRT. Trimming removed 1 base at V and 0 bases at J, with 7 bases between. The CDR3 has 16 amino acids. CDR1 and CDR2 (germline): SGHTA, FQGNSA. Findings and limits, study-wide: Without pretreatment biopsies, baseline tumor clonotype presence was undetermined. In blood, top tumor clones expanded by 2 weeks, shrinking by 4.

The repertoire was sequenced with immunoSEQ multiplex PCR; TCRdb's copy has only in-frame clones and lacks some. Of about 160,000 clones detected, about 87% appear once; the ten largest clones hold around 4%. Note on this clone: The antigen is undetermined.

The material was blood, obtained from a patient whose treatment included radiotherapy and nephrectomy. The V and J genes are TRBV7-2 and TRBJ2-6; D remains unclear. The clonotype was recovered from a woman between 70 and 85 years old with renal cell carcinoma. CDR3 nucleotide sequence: TGTGCCAGCAGCTTAGGAGGCAGCTCTGGGGCCAACGTCCTGACTTTC. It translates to CASSLGGSSGANVLTF. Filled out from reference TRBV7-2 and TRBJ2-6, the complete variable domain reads GAGVSQSPSNKVTEKGKDVELRCDPISGHTALYWYRQSLGQGLEFLIYFQGNSAPDKSGLPSDRFSAERTGGSVSTLTIQRTQQEDSAVYLCASSLGGSSGANVLTFGAGSRLTVL.